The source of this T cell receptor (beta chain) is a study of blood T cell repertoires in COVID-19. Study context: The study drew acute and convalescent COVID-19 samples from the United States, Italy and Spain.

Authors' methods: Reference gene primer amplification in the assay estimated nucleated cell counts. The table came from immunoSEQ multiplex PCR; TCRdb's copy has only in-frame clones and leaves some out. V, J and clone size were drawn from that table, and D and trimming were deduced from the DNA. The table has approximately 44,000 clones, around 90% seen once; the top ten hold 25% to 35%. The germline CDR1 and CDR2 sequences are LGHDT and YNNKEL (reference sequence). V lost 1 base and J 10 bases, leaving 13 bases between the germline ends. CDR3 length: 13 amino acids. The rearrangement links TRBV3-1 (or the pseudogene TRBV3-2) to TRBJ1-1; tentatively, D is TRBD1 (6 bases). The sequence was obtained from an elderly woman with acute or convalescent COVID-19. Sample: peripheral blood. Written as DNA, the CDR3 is TGTGCCAGCAGCCAAGTGCGGGGGGCGAGAGCTTTCTTT. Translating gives CASSQVRGARAFF.